The TCR beta chain under discussion was sequenced for a study of low-dose radiotherapy and immunotherapy resistance in tumors. Turning to the study itself: The study delivered 0.5 Gy per fraction every 2 weeks to Cohort 1, totaling 6.5 Gy. Every day for four cycles from cycle 1 day 1, patients took 300 mg of oral aspirin. The drug cyclophosphamide was given into a vein at 200 mg/m2 every two weeks, one day before radiation and immunotherapy.

The sample holds many counts of this clonotype. V was pared by 6 bases and J by 7 bases, with 10 bases between. Germline V gene sequence: CDR1 MNHEY, CDR2 SVGEGT. The CDR3 spans 11 residues. Documented time point: before trial treatment. Nivolumab, ipilimumab, aspirin, low-dose cyclophosphamide and low-dose radiotherapy were all administered to the donors. cDNA synthesis used a TRAV/TRBV-specific primer set for both chains. A constant-region primer paired with the V-primer adapter amplified TCRs over approximately 20 PCR cycles. TCRdb reanalysed the reads using MiXCR and keeps one entry per CDR3 protein. The top ten hold 5.5% to 6.5% of the sample, which has some 57,000 distinct CDR3 sequences, 25% seen once.

The receptor was isolated from a male donor with prostate cancer. This specimen was PBMCs, taken before treatment. J is TRBJ2-7 and V is TRBV6-2 or TRBV6-3, with no clear D. The CDR3 spells CASRHTVEQYF. CDR3 bases: TGTGCCAGCAGACATACGGTAGAGCAGTACTTC.